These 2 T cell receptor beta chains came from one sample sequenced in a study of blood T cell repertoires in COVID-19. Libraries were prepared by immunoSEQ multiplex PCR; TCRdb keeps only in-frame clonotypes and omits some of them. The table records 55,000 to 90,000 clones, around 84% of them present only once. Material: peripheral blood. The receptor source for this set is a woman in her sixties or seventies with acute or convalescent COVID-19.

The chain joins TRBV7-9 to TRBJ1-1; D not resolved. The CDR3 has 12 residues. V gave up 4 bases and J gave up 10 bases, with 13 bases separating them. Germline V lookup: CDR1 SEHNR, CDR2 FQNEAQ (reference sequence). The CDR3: CASSWEEMVAFF. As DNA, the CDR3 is TGTGCCAGCAGCTGGGAGGAGATGGTAGCTTTCTTT.

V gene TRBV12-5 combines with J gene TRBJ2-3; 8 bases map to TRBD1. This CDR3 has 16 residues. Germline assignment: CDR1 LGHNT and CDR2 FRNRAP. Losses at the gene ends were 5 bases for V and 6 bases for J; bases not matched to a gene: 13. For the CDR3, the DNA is TGTGCTAGTGGTCCTGCAGGGGGCGCATTCGGGGATACGCAGTATTTT. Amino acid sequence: CASGPAGGAFGDTQYF.